This TCR beta chain was observed in a study of T-cell reconstitution after alpha-beta-depleted transplantation in children. This clonotype has at least ten counts. Preparing the TCRbeta library involved the use of unique molecular identifiers. TCRdb re-called the PCR reads with MiXCR, one entry per CDR3 protein. The profile shows 300,000 or so distinct CDR3 sequences, over 20% of them singletons. This CDR3 contains 15 residues. Losses at the gene ends were 0 bases for V and 1 base for J; bases not matched to a gene: 4. Germline CDR1 DFQATT, CDR2 SNEGSKA (reference sequence). The rearrangement uses TRBV20-1 and TRBJ2-3, with 7 positions matching TRBD1. This sequence originates from a male patient younger than 18 who had a stem cell transplant for acute lymphoblastic leukemia, so the T cells may come from the graft donor. Specimen: PBMCs, mostly from graft donor cells, collected 180 days after TCRalphabeta/CD19-depleted stem cell transplant. CDR3 amino acids: CSARDLTGGTDTQYF. For the CDR3, the DNA is TGCAGTGCTAGAGATTTAACAGGGGGCACAGATACGCAGTATTTT.